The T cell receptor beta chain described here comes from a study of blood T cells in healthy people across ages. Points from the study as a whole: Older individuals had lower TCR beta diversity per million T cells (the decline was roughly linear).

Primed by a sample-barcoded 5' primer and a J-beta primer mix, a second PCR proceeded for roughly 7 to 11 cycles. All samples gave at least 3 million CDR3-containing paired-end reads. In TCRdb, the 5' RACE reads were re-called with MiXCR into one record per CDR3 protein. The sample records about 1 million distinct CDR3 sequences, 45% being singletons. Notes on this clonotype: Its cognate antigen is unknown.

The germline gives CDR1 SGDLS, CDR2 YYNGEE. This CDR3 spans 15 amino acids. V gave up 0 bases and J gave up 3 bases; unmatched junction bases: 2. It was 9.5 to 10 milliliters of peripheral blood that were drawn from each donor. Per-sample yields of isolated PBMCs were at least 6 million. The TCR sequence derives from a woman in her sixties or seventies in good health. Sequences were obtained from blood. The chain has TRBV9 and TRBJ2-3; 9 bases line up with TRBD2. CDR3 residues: CASSVAAGGTDTQYF. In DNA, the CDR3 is TGTGCCAGCAGCGTAGCGGCGGGAGGGACAGATACGCAGTATTTT.